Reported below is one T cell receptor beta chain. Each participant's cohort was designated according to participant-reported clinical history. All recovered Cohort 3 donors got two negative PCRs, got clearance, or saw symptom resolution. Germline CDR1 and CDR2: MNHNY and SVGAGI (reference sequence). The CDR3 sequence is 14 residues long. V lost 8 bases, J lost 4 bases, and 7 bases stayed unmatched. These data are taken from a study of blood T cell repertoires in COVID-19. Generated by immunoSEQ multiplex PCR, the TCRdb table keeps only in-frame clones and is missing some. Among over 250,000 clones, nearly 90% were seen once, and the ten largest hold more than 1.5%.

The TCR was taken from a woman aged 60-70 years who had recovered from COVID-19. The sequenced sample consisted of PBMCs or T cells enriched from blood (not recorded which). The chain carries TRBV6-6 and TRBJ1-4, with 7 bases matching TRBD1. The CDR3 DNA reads TGTGCCAGCGGGCCCCGGGACAGTAATGAAAAACTGTTTTTT. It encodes CASGPRDSNEKLFF.